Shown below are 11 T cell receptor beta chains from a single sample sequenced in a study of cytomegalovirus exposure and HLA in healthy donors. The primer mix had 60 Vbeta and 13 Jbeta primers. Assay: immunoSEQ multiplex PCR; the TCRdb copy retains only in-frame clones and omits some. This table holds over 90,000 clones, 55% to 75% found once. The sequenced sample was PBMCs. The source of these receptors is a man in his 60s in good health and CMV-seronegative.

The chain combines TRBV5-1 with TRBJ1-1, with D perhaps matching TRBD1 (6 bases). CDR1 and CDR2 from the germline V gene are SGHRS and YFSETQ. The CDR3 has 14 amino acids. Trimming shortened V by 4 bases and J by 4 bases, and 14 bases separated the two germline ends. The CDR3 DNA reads TGCGCCAGCAGCGTACAGGGAGGGAGCACTGAAGCTTTCTTT. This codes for CASSVQGGSTEAFF.

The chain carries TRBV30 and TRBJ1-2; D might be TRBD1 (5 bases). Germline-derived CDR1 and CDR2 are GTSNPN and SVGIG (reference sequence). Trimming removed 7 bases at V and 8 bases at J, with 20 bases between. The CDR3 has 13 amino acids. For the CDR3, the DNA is TGTGCCTTGGGGGAGGGTATCTCTCGGGGCTACACCTTC. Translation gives CALGEGISRGYTF.

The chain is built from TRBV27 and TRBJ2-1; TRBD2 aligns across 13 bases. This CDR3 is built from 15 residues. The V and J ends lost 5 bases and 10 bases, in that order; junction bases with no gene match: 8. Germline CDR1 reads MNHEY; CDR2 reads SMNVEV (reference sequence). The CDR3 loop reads CASSPGLAGPAEQFF. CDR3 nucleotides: TGTGCCAGCAGTCCGGGACTAGCGGGGCCTGCGGAGCAGTTCTTC.

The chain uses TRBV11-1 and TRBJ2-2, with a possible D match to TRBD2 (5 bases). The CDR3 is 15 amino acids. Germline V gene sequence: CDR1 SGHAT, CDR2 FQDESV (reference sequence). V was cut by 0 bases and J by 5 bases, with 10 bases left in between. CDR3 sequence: CASSLAGVGTGELFF. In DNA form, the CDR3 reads TGTGCCAGCAGCTTAGCGGGAGTCGGGACCGGGGAGCTGTTTTTT.

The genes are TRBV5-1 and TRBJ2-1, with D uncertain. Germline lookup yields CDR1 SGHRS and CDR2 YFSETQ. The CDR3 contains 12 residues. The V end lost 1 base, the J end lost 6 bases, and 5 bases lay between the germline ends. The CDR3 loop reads CASSLIGNEQFF. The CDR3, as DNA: TGCGCCAGCAGCTTGATCGGCAATGAGCAGTTCTTC.

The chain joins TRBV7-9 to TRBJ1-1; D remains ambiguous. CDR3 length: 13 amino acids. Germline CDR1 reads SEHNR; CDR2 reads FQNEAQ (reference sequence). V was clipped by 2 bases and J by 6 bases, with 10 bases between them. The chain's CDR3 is CASSLLSVSEAFF. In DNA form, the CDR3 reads TGTGCCAGCAGCTTACTTAGTGTTTCTGAAGCTTTCTTT. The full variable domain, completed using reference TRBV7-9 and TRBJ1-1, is DTGVSQNPRHKITKRGQNVTFRCDPISEHNRLYWYRQTLGQGPEFLTYFQNEAQLEKSRLLSDRFSAERPKGSFSTLEIQRTEQGDSAMYLCASSLLSVSEAFFGQGTRLTVV.

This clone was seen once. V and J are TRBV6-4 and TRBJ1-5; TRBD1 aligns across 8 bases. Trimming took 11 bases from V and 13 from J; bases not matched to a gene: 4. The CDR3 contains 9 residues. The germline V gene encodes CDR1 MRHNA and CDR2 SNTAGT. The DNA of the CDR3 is TGTGCCTCGTGGACAGGGCAGCATTTT. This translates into CASWTGQHF.

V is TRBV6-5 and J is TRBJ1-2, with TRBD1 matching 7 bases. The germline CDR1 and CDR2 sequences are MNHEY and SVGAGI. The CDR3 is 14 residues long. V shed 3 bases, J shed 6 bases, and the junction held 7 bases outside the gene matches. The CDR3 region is CASSYRGQTDGYTF. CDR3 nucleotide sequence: TGTGCCAGCAGTTATCGGGGACAGACCGATGGCTACACCTTC.

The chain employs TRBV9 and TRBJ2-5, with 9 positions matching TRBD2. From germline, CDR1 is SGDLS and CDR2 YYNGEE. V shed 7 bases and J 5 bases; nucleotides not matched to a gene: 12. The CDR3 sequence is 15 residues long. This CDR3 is CASGLSGGGAETQYF. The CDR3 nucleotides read TGTGCCAGCGGATTATCGGGCGGGGGGGCGGAGACCCAGTACTTC.

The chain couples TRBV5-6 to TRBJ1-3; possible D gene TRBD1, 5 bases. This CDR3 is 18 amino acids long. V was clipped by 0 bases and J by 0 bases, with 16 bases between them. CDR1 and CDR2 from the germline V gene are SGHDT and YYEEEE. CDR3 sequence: CASSLGIGQGLSGNTIYF. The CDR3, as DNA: TGTGCCAGCAGCTTGGGTATAGGGCAGGGACTCTCTGGAAACACCATATATTTT.

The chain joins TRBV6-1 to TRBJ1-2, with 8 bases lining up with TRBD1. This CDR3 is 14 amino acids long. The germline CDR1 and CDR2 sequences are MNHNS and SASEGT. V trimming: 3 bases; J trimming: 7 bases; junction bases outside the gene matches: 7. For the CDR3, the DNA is TGTGCCAGCAGTGATACAGGGGGATCTTTTGGCTACACCTTC. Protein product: CASSDTGGSFGYTF.